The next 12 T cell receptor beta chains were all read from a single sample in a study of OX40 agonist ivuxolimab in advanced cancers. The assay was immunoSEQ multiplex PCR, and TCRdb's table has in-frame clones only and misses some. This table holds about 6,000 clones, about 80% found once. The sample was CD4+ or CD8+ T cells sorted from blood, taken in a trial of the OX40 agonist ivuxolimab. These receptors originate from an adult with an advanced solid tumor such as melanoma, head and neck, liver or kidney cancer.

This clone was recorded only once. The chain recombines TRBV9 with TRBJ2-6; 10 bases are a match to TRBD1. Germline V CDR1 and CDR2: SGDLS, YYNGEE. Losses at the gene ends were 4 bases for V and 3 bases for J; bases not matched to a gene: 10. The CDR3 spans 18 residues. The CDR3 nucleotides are TGTGCCAGCAGCAACAGCCGGGACAGGGGCTTTGGGGCCAACGTCCTGACTTTC. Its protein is CASSNSRDRGFGANVLTF.

CDR3: CASFAHHYEQYF. As DNA, the CDR3 is TGTGCCAGCTTTGCTCACCACTACGAGCAGTACTTC. The gene calls are TRBV6-8 and TRBJ2-7; no firm D call. The CDR3 covers 12 residues. The V gene's germline CDR1 is MNHGY and CDR2 SAAAGT. V was shortened by 8 bases and J by 3 bases, with 11 bases between the two germline ends.

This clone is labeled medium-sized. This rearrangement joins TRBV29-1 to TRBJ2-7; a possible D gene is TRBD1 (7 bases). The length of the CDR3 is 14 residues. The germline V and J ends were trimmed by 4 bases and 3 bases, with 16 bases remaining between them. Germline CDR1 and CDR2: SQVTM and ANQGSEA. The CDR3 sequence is CSVVGGTVGYEQYF. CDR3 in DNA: TGCAGCGTTGTGGGCGGGACAGTGGGCTACGAGCAGTACTTC.

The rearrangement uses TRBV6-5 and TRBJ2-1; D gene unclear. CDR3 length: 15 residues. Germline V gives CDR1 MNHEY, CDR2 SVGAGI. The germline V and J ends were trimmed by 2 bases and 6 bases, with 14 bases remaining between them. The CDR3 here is CASSYRAFGPNEQFF. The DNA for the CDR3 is TGTGCCAGCAGTTACCGGGCCTTTGGGCCCAATGAGCAGTTCTTC.

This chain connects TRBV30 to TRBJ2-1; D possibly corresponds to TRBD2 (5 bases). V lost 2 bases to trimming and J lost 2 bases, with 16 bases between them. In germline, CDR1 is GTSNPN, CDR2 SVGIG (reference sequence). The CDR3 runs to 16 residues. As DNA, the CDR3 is TGTGCCTGGAGTTCCCGGGGTGGTTTAGCCTACAATGAGCAGTTCTTC. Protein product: CAWSSRGGLAYNEQFF.

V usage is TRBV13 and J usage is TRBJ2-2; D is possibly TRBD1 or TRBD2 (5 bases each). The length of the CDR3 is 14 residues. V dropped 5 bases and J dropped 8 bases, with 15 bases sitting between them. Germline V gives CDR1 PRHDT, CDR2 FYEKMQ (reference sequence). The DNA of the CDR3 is TGTGCCAGCAGCCCCCTGACGGGGCAAGGGGAGCTGTTTTTT. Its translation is CASSPLTGQGELFF.

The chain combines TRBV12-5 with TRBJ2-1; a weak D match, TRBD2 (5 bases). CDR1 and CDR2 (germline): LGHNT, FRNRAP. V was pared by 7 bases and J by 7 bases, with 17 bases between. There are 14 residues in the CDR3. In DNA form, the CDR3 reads TGTGCTAGTGTCCTACGGTCTACTAGAAATGAGCAGTTCTTC. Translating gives CASVLRSTRNEQFF.

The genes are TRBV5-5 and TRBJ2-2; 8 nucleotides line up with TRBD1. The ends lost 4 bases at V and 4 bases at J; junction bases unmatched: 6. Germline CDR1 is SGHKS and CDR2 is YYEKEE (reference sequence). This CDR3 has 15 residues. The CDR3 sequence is CASSPGTGTTGELFF. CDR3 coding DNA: TGTGCCAGCAGCCCGGGGACAGGTACCACCGGGGAGCTGTTTTTT. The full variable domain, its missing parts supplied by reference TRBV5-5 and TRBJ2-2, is DAGVTQSPTHLIKTRGQQVTLRCSPISGHKSVSWYQQVLGQGPQFIFQYYEKEERGRGNFPDRFSARQFPNYSSELNVNALLLGDSALYLCASSPGTGTTGELFFGEGSRLTVL.

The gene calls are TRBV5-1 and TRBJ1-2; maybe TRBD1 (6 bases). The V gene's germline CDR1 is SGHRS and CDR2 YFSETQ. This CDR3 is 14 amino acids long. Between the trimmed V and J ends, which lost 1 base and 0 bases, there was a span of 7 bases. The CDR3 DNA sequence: TGCGCCAGCAGCTTGACAGGGACTAACTATGGCTACACCTTC. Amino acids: CASSLTGTNYGYTF.

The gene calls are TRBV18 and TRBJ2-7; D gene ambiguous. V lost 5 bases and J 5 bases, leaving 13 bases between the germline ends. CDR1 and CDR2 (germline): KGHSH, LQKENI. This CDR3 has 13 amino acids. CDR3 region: CASSSPGIHEQYF. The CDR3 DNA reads TGTGCCAGCTCAAGTCCCGGAATCCACGAGCAGTACTTC.

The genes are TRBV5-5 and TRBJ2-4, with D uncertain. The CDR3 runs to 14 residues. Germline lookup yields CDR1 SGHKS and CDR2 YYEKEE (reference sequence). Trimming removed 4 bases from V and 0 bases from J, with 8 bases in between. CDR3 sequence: CASSPSEAKNIQYF. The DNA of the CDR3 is TGTGCCAGCAGCCCTTCAGAAGCCAAAAACATTCAGTACTTC.

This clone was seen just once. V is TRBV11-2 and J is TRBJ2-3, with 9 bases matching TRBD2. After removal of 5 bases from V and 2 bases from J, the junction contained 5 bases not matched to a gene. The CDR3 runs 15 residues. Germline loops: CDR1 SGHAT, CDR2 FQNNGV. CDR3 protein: CASSDLAGYTDTQYF. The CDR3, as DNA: TGTGCCAGCAGCGACCTAGCGGGGTACACAGATACGCAGTATTTT.